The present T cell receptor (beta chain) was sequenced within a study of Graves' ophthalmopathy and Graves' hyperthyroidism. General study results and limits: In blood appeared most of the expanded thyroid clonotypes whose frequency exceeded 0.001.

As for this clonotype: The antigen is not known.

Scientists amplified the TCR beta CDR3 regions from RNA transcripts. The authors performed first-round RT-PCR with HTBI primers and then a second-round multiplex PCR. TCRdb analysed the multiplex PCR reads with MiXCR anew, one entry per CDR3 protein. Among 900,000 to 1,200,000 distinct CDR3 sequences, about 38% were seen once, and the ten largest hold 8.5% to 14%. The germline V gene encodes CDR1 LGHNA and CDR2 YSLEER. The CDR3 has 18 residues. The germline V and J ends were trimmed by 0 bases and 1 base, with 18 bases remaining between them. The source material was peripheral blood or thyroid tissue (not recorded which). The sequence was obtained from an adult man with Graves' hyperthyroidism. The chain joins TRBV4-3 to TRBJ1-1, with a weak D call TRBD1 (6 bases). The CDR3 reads CASSQDLGTGRPNTEAFF. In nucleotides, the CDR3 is TGCGCCAGCAGCCAAGATTTGGGAACAGGGCGCCCGAACACTGAAGCTTTCTTT.